The clone carrying this TCR beta chain was observed once. Its antigen is not identified. This entry belongs to a study of OX40 agonist ivuxolimab in advanced cancers. Overall study: Three patients responded partially, comprising one with hepatocellular carcinoma and two with cutaneous melanoma. General study points: Expanded clones tended on average to be more numerous among CD8+ T cells than CD4+.

Clones were read by immunoSEQ multiplex PCR, and TCRdb kept only the in-frame ones, dropping some. The sample carries fewer than 25,000 clones, less than 90% recorded once. This receptor was obtained from an adult with an advanced solid tumor such as melanoma, head and neck, liver or kidney cancer. This material consisted of CD4+ or CD8+ T cells sorted from blood, taken in a trial of the OX40 agonist ivuxolimab.

The CDR3 spells CASSDHGGSSEKLFF. CDR3 DNA sequence: TGTGCCAGTAGTGATCACGGGGGAAGCAGTGAAAAACTGTTTTTT. The chain joins TRBV19 to TRBJ1-4, with D possibly matching TRBD1 (5 bases). Trimming left V 5 bases short and J 7 bases short, with 17 bases between. This CDR3 is 15 amino acids long. Germline loops: CDR1 LNHDA, CDR2 SQIVND (reference sequence).